This note documents a single T cell receptor beta chain sequence. What it binds is not known. The sample comes from a study of cytomegalovirus exposure and HLA in healthy donors. Study-wide findings and caveats: For TCR beta chains, V- and J-gene trimming was later linked to a missense DCLRE1C variant. In a later analysis, at a false discovery rate of 0.05, under 20,000 TCR beta sequences were associated with HLA alleles. TCR sequences were mostly rare, though some public TCRs occurred in many donors.

This CDR3 is built from 15 residues. V shed 0 bases and J shed 2 bases, with 8 bases lying between them. The germline V gene encodes CDR1 MGHRA and CDR2 YSYEKL. A multiplex PCR was run with 60 Vbeta primers and 13 Jbeta primers. As processed by the authors: Per a later analysis, the number of unique TCR beta chains was around 80 million, of which 9 million to 14 million were shared. The protocol was immunoSEQ multiplex PCR, while the TCRdb copy is restricted to in-frame clones and leaves out a portion. V, J and clone size derive from that table, while D and trimming were established from the DNA sequence. The sample consists of 85,000 to 120,000 clones, 70% to 80% of them appearing once.

This chain connects TRBV4-1 to TRBJ1-5; D perhaps matches TRBD1 (5 bases). The sample comprised PBMCs. The origin of this receptor is a man in his sixties in good health and CMV-seronegative. The CDR3 nucleotides read TGCGCCAGCAGCCAAGATACGGGGGGCAATCAGCCCCAGCATTTT. This gives the protein CASSQDTGGNQPQHF.